This paragraph covers one T cell receptor (beta chain) sequence. What it binds is unknown. Only CD45RO-negative cells positively selected for CCR7 counted as naive CD8 cells, so terminally differentiated effector memory CD45RA+ cells were excluded. Assay used: immunoSEQ multiplex PCR; TCRdb lists only in-frame clones, some missing. The sample records about 2,200,000 clones, 85% to 95% being singletons. The sample belongs to a study of shared clonotypes between healthy human individuals. The CDR3 covers 14 residues. Germline CDR1 reads SEHNR; CDR2 reads FQNEAQ (reference sequence). Trimming removed 5 bases from V and 3 bases from J, with 14 bases in between. General study points: The sharing of 5% to 5.5% of naive CD4 clonotypes was seen across a handful of donors. Sampling covered blood only; tissue repertoires likely differ.

The source of this sequence is a man aged 18 to 30 in good health. Some clones in this sample may be carry-over from other donors' samples. The rearrangement joins TRBV7-9 to TRBJ2-7; the D is unclear. The sample comprised naive CD8+ T cells from PBMCs. The CDR3 region has the DNA TGTGCCAGCAGCGATTTCACGGACGGCTACGAGCAGTACTTC. This sequence encodes CASSDFTDGYEQYF.